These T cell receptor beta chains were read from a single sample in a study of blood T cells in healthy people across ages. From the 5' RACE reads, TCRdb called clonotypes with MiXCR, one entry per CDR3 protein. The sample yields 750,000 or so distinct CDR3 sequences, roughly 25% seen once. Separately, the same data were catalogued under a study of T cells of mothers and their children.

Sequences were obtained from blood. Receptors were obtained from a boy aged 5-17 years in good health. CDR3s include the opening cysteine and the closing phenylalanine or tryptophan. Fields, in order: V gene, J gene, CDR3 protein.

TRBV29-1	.	CSVELRGQENYEQYF
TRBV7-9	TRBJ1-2	CASSFRGAYGYTF
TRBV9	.	CASSVALGGVLNEQFF
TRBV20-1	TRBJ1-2	CSARPNNYGYTF
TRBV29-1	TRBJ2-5	CSVEGTTETQYF
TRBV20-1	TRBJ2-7	CSVGSAGVPYF
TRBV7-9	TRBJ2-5	CASSRTSGGAELAETQYF
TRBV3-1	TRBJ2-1	CASSPGLAGLDEQFF
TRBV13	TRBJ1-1	CASSLVDGLNTEASF
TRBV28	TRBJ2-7	CASSSRTGGNHEQYF
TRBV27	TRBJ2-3	CASTSTWGGHTDTQYF
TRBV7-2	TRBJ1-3	CASSYYSARNTIYF
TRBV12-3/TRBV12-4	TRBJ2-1	CASSFLFGNNEQFF
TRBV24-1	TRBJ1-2	CATSDFDGQGAHGYTF
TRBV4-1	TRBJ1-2	CASSQMDGTNYGYTF
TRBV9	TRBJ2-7	CASSVDLSSYEQYF
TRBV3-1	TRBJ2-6	CASSQDGGGRVGANVLTF
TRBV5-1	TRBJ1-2	CASSSTLTTNYGYTF
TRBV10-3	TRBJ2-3	CAISEVAGGTDTQYF
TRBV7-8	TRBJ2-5	CASSFPPSGGLKETQYF
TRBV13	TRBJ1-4	CASSPPVLRGQINEKLFF
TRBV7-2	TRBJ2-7	CASTGAGDEQYF
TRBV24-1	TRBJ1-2	CATSPTGYGYTF
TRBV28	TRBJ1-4	CASSLEDRASTNEKLFF
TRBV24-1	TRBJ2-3	CATGGSGLSTDTQYF
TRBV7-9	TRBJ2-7	CASSSYTGAYEQYF
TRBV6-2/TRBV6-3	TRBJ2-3	CASSFLLGGFGDTQYF
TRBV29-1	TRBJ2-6	CSVDRGDSFSGANVLTF
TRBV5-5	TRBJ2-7	CASSLVTGTPYLEQYF
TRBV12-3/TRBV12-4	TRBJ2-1	CASSLAVGGFHEQFF
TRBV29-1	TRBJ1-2	CSVVTEANYGYTF
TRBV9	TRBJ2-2	CASSVTGVNTGELFF
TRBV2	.	CASSAELAGGPNEQFF